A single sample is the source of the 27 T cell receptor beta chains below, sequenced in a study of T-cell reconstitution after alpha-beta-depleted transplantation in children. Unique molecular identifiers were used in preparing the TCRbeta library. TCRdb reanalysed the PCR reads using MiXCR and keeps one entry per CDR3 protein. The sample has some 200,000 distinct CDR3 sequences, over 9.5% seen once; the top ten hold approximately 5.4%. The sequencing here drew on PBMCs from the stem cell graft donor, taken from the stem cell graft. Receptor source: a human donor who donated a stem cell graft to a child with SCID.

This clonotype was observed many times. The chain's CDR3 is CASSLTGAATYNEQFF. The CDR3 DNA reads as TGTGCCAGCAGCTTAACAGGGGCGGCGACCTACAATGAGCAGTTCTTC. The V gene is TRBV7-2, the J gene TRBJ2-1; 7 bases agree with TRBD1. The CDR3 totals 16 residues. The V and J ends lost 2 bases and 2 bases, in that order; junction bases with no gene match: 6. Per the germline V gene, CDR1 is SGHTA and CDR2 is FQGNSA.

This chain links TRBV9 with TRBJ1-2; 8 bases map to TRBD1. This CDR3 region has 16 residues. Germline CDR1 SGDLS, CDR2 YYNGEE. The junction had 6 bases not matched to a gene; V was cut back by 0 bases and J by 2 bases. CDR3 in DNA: TGTGCCAGCAGCGTAGCCCCGGGACAGGAAAACTATGGCTACACCTTC. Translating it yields CASSVAPGQENYGYTF.

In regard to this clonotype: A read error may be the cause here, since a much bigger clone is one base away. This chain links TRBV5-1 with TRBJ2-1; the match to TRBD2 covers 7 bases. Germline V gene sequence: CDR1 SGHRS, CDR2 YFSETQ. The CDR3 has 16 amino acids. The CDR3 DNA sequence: TGCGCCATCAGCCCACCTGAGACCGGGGGGAGCGATGAGCAGTTCTTC. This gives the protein CAISPPETGGSDEQFF.

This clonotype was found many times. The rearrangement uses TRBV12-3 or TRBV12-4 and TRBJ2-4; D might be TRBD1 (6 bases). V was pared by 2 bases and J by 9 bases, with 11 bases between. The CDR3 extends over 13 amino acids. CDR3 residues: CASSLKRGSIQYF. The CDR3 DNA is TGTGCCAGCAGTTTAAAGAGGGGGAGCATTCAGTACTTC.

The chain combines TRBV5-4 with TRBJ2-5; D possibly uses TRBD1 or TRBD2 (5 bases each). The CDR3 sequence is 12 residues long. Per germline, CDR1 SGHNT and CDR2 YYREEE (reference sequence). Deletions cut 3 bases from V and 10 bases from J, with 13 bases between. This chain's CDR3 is CASSSGLQCQYF. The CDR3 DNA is TGTGCCAGCAGCTCGGGGCTCCAGTGCCAGTACTTC.

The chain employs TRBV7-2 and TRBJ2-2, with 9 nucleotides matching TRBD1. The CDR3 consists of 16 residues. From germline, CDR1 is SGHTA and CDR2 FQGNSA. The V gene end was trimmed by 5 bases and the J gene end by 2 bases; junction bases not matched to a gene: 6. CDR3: CASSVTGGTNTGELFF. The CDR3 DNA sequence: TGTGCCAGCAGCGTCACAGGGGGCACTAACACCGGGGAGCTGTTTTTT.

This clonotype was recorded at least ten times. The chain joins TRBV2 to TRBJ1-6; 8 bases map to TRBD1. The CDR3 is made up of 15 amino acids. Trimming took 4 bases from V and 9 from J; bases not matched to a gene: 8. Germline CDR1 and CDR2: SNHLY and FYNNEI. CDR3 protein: CASSGNRGVASPLHF. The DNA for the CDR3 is TGTGCCAGCAGTGGTAACAGGGGGGTTGCTTCACCCCTCCACTTT.

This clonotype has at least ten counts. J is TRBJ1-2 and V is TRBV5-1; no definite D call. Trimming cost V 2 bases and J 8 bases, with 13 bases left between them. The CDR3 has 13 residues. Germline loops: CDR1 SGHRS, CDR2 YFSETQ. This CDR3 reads CASSFWTDRGYTF. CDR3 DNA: TGCGCCAGCAGCTTCTGGACGGATAGAGGCTACACCTTC. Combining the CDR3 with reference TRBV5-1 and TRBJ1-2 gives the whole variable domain KAGVTQTPRYLIKTRGQQVTLSCSPISGHRSVSWYQQTPGQGLQFLFEYFSETQRNKGNFPGRFSGRQFSNSRSEMNVSTLELGDSALYLCASSFWTDRGYTFGSGTRLTVV.

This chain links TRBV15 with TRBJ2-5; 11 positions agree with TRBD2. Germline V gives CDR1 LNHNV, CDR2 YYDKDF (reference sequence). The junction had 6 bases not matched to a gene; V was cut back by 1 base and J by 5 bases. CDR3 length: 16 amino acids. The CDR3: CATSRVPTSGDETQYF. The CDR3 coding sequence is TGTGCCACCAGCAGAGTCCCGACTAGCGGGGATGAGACCCAGTACTTC.

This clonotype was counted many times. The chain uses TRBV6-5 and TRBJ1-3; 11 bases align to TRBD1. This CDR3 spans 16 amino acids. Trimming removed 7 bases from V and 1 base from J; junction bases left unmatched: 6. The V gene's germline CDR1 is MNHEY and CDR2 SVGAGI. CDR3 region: CASTQGDRGSGNTIYF. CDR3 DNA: TGTGCCAGCACCCAAGGGGACAGGGGGTCTGGAAACACCATATATTTT.

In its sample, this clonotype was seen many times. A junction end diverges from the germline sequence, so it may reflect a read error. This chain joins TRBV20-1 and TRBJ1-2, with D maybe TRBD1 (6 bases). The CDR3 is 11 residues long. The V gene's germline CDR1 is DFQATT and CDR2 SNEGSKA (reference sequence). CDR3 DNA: TGCAGTGCTGGCGGACAGCTTCACGGGTCCTTC. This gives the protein CSAGGQLHGSF.

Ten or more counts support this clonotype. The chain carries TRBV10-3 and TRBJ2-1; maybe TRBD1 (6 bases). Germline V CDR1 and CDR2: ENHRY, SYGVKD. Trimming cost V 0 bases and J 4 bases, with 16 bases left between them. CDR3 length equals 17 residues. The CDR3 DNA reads TGTGCCATCAGTGAGTCGAATCGGGGACACCTTTACAATGAGCAGTTCTTC. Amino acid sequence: CAISESNRGHLYNEQFF.

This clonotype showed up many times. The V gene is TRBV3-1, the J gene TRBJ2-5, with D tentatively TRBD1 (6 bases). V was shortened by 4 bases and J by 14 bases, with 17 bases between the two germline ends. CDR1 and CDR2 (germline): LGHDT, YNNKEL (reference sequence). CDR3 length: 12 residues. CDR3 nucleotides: TGTGCCAGCAGCCTGGGACAAGTACGGGTTTACTTC. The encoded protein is CASSLGQVRVYF.

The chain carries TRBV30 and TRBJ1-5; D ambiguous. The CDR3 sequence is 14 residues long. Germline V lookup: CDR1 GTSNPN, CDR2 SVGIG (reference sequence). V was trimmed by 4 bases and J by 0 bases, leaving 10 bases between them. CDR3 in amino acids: CAWTDGDSNQPQHF. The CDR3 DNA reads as TGTGCCTGGACCGACGGGGATAGCAATCAGCCCCAGCATTTT.

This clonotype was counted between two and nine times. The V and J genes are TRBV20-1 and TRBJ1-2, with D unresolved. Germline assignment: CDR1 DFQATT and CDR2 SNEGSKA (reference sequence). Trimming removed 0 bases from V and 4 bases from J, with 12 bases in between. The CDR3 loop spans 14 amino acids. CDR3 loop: CSAREAGRLYGYTF. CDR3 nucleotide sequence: TGCAGTGCTAGAGAGGCAGGTCGACTCTATGGCTACACCTTC.

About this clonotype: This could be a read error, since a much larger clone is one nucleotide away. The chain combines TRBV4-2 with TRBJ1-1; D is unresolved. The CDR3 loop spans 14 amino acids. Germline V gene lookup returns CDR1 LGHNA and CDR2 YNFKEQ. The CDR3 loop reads CASSQEWPGTQAFF. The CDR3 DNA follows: TGTGCCAGCAGCCAAGAATGGCCGGGCACTCAAGCTTTCTTT.

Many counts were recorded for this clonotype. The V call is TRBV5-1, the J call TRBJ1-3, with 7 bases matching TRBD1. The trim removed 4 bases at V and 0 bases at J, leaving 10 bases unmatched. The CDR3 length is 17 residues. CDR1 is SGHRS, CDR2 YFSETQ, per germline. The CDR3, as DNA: TGCGCCAGCAGCATTGGGACAGTCCCATACTCTGGAAACACCATATATTTT. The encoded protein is CASSIGTVPYSGNTIYF.

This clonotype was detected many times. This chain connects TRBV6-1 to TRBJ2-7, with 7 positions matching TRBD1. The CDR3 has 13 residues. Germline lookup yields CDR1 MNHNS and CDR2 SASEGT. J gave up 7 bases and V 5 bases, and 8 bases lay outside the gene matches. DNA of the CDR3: TGTGCCAGCAGTAAGGGACAGTCCTTGGAGCAGTACTTC. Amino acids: CASSKGQSLEQYF.

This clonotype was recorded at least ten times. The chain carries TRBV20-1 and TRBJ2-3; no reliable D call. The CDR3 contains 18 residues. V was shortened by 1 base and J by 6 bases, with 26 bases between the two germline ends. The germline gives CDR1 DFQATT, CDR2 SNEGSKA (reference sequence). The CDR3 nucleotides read TGCAGTGCTAGAGTTTACCTTTGGAATCAAAACCGGGTGGATACGCAGTATTTT. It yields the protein CSARVYLWNQNRVDTQYF.

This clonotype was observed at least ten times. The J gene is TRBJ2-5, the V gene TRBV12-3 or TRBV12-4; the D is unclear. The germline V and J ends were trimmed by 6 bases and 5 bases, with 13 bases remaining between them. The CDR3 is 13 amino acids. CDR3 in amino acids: CASRVGSFETQYF. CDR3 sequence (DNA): TGTGCCAGCAGGGTTGGCAGCTTTGAGACCCAGTACTTC.

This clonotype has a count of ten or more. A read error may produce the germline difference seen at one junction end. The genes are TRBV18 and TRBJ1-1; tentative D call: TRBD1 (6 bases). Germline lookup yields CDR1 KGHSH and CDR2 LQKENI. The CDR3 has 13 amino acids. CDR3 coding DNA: TGTGCCAGCTCACCCACACAATTCTCGACAGGCCGATTT. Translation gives CASSPTQFSTGRF.

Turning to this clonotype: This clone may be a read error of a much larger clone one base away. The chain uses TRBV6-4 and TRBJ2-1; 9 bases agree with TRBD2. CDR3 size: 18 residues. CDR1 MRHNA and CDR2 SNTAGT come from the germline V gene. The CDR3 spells CTSSLKGSGGPTDNEQFF. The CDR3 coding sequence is TGTACCAGCAGTTTAAAGGGTAGCGGGGGACCGACAGACAATGAGCAGTTCTTC.

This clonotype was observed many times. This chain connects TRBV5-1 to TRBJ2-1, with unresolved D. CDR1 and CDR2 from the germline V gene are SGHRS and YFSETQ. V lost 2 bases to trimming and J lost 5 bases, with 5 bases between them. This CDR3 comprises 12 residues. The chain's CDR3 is CASSLTHNEQFF. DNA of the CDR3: TGCGCCAGCAGCTTAACCCACAATGAGCAGTTCTTC.

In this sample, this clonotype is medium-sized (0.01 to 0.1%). The CDR3 spells CASSLAGTHNEQFF. As DNA, the CDR3 is TGCGCCAGCAGCTTGGCGGGGACCCACAATGAGCAGTTCTTC. The rearrangement links TRBV5-1 to TRBJ2-1, with D possibly being TRBD1 or TRBD2 (5 bases each). CDR3 length equals 14 residues. Trimming took off 0 bases at V and 5 bases at J, with 9 bases between the two ends. Germline assignment: CDR1 SGHRS and CDR2 YFSETQ.

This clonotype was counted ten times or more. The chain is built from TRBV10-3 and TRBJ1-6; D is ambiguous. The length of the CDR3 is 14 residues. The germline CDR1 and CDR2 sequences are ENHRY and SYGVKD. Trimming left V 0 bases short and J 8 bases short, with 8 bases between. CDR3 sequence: CAISESKGDSPLHF. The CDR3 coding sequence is TGTGCCATCAGTGAGTCAAAAGGCGATTCACCCCTCCACTTT.

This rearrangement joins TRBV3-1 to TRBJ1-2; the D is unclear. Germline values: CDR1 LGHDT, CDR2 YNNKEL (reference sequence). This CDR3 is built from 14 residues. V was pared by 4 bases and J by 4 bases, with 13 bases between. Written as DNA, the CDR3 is TGTGCCAGCAGCCCAGGACCTGACTCCTATGGCTACACCTTC. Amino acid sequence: CASSPGPDSYGYTF. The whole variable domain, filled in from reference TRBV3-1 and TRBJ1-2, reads DTAVSQTPKYLVTQMGNDKSIKCEQNLGHDTMYWYKQDSKKFLKIMFSYNNKELIINETVPNRFSPKSPDKAHLNLHINSLELGDSAVYFCASSPGPDSYGYTFGSGTRLTVV.

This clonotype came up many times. CDR3 protein: CASSLRAANTGELFF. As DNA, the CDR3 is TGCGCCAGCAGCTTGAGGGCGGCGAACACCGGGGAGCTGTTTTTT. The chain recombines TRBV5-1 with TRBJ2-2; D not resolved. V dropped 1 base and J dropped 0 bases, with 7 bases sitting between them. This CDR3 is 15 amino acids long. Germline V gene sequence: CDR1 SGHRS, CDR2 YFSETQ.